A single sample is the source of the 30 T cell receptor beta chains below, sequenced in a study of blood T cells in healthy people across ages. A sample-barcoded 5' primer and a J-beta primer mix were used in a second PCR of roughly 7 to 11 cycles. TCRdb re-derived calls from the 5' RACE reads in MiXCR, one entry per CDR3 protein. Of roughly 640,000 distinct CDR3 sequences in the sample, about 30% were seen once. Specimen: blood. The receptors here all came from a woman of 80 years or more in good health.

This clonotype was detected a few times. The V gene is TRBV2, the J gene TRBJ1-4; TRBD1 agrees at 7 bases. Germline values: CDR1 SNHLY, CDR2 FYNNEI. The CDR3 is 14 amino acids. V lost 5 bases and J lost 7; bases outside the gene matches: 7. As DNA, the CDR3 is TGTGCCAGCAGTATGAGACAGGGAGGTGAAAAACTGTTTTTT. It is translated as CASSMRQGGEKLFF.

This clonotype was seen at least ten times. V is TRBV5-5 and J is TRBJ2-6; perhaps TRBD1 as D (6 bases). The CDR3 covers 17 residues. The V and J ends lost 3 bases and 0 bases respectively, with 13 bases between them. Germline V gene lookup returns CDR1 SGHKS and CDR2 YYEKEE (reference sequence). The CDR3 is CASSYRVIDSGANVLTF. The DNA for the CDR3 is TGTGCCAGCAGCTACAGGGTTATTGACTCTGGGGCCAACGTCCTGACTTTC.

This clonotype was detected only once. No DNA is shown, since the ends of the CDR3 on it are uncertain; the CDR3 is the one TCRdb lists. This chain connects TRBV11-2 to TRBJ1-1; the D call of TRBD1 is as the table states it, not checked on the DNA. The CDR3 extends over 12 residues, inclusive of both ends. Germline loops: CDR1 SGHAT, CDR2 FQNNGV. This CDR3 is CASSLFGTGTFF.

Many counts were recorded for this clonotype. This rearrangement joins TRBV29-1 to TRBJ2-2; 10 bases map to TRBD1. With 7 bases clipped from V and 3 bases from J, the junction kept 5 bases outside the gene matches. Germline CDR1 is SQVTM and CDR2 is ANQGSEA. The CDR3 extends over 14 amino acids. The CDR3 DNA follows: TGCAGCGCGACAGGGGGCGCAGACACCGGGGAGCTGTTTTTT. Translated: CSATGGADTGELFF.

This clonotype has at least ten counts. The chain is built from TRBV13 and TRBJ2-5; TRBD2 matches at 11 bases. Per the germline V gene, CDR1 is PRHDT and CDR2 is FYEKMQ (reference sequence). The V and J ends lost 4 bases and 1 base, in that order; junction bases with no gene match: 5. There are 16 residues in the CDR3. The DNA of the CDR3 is TGTGCCAGCAGCTCACGACTAGCGGGAAGCCAAGAGACCCAGTACTTC. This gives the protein CASSSRLAGSQETQYF.

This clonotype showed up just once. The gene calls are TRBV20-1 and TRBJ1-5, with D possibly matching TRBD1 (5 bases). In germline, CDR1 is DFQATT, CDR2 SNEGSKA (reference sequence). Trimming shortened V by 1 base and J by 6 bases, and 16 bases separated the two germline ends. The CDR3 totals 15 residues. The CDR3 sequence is CSARGLAGYSQPQHF. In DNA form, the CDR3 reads TGCAGTGCTAGAGGATTGGCAGGGTACAGTCAGCCCCAGCATTTT.

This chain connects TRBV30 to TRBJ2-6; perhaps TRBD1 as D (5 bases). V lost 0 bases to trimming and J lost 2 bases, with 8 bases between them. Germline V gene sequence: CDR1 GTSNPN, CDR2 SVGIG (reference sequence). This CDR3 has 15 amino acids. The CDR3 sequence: CAWSVEGAGANVLTF. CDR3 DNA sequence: TGTGCCTGGAGTGTAGAAGGGGCTGGGGCCAACGTCCTGACTTTC.

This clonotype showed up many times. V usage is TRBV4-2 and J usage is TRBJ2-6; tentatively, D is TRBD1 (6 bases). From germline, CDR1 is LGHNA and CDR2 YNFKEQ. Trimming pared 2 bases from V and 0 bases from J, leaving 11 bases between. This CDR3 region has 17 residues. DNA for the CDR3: TGTGCCAGCAGCCAAAATGTAGGGGGCTCTGGGGCCAACGTCCTGACTTTC. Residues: CASSQNVGGSGANVLTF.

The CDR3 sequence is CSVAGTRGSYEQYF. The CDR3 DNA sequence: TGCAGCGTTGCTGGGACCAGGGGTAGTTACGAGCAGTACTTC. V is TRBV29-1 and J is TRBJ2-5; a possible D gene is TRBD1 (6 bases). The J call may be faulty, since TRBJ2-7 better matches the DNA end. The length of the CDR3 is 14 residues. Germline values: CDR1 SQVTM, CDR2 ANQGSEA.

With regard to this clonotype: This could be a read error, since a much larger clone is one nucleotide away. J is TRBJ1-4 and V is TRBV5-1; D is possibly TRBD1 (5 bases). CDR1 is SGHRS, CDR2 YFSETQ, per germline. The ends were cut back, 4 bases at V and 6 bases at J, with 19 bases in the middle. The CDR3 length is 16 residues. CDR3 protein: CASSIRDPREDEKLFF. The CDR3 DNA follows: TGCGCCAGCAGCATCCGGGACCCGAGGGAAGATGAAAAACTGTTTTTT. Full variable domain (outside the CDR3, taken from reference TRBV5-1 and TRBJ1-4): KAGVTQTPRYLIKTRGQQVTLSCSPISGHRSVSWYQQTPGQGLQFLFEYFSETQRNKGNFPGRFSGRQFSNSRSEMNVSTLELGDSALYLCASSIRDPREDEKLFFGSGTQLSVL.

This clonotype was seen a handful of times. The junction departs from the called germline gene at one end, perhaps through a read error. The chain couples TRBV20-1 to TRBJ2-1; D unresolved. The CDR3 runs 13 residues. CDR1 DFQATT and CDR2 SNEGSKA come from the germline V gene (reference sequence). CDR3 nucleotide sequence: TGCAGTGCTGCCCTGATCGGGTACAATGGGCAGTTCTTC. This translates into CSAALIGYNGQFF.

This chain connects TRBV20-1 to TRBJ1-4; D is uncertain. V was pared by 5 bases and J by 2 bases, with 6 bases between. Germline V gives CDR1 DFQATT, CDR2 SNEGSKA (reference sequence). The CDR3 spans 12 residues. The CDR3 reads CSAGSTNEKLFF. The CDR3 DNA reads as TGCAGTGCTGGCAGTACTAATGAAAAACTGTTTTTT.

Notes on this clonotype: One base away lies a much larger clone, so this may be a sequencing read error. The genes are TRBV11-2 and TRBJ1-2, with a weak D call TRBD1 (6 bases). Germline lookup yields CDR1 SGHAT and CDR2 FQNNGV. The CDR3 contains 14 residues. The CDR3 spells CASSVLQGSAGCTF. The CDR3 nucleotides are TGTGCCAGCAGCGTATTACAGGGTTCTGCGGGCTGCACCTTC.

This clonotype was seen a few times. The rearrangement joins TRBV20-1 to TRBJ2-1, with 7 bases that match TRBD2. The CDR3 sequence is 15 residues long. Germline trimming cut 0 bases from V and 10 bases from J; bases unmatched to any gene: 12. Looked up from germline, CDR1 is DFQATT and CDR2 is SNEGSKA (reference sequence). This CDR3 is CSARDPASGEAEQFF. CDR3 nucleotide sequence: TGCAGTGCTAGAGATCCAGCTAGCGGAGAGGCAGAGCAGTTCTTC.

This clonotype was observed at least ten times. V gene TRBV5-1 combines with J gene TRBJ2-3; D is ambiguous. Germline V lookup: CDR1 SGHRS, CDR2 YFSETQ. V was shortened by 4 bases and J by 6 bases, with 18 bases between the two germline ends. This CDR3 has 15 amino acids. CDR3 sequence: CASSKRTQLGDTQYF. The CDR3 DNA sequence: TGCGCCAGCAGCAAACGGACCCAACTGGGGGATACGCAGTATTTT.

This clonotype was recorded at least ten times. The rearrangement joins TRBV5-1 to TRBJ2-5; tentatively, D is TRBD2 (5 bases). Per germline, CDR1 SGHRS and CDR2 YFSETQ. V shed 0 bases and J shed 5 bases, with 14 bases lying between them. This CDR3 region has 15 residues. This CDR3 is CASSLVPSRGETQYF. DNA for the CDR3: TGCGCCAGCAGCTTGGTACCTAGCAGAGGGGAGACCCAGTACTTC.

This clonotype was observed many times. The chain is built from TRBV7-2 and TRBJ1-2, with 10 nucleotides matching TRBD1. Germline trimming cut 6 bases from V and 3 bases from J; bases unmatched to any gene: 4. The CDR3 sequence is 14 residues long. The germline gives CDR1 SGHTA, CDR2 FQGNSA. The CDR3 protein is CASRLGQGYYGYTF. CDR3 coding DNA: TGTGCCAGCAGATTGGGACAGGGGTACTATGGCTACACCTTC.

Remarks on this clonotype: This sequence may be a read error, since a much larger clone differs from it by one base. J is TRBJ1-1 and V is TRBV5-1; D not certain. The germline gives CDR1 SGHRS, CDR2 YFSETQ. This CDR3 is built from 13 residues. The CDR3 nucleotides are TGCGCCGGCAGTCTACCCACGGCGACTGAAGCTTTCTTT. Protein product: CAGSLPTATEAFF.

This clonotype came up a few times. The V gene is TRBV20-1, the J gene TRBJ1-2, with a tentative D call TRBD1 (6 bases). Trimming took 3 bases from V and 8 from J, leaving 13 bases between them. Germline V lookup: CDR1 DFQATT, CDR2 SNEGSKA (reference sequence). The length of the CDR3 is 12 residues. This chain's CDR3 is CSASPGADGYTF. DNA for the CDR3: TGCAGTGCTAGCCCGGGGGCCGACGGCTACACCTTC.

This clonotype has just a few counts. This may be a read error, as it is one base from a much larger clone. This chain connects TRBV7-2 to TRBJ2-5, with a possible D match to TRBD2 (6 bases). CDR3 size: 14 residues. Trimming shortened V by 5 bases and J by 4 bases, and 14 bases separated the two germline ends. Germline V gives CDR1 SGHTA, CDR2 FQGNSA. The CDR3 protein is CASSGGTDLETQYF. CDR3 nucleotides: TGTGCCAGCAGCGGCGGGACCGACTTAGAGACCCAGTACTTC.

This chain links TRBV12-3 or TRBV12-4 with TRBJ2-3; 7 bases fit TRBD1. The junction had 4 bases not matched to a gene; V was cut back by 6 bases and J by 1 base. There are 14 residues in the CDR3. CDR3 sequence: CASRRGQGTDTQYF. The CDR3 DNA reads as TGTGCCAGCAGGCGCGGACAGGGCACAGATACGCAGTATTTT.

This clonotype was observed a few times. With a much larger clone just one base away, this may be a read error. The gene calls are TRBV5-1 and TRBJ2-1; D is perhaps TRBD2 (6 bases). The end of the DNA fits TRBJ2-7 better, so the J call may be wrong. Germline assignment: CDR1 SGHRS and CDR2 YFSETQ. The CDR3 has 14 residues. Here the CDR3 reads CASSARDSYNEQYF. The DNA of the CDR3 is TGCGCCAGCAGCGCCCGGGACTCCTACAATGAGCAGTACTTC.

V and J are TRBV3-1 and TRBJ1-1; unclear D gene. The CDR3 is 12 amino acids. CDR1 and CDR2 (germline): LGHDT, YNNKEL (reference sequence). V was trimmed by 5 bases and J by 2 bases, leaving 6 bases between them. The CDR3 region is CASSTFNTEAFF. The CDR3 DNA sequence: TGTGCCAGCAGCACATTTAACACTGAAGCTTTCTTT.

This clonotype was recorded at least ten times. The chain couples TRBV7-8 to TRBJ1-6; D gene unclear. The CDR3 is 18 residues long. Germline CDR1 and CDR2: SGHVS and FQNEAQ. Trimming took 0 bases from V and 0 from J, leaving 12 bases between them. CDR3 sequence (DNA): TGTGCCAGCAGCTTAGCCCGTCCACAGAGCTCCTATAATTCACCCCTCCACTTT. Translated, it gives CASSLARPQSSYNSPLHF.

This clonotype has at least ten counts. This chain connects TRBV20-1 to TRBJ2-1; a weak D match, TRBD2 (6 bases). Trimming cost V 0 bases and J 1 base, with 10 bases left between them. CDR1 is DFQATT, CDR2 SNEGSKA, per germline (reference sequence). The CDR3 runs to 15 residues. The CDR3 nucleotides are TGCAGTGCTAGAGAGGGCGGGGTGTCCTACAATGAGCAGTTCTTC. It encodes CSAREGGVSYNEQFF.

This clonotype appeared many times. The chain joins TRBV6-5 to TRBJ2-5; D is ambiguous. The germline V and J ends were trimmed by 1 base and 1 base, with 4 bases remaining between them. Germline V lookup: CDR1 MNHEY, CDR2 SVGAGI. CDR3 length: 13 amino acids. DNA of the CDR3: TGTGCCAGCAGTTACTACAGCCAAGAGACCCAGTACTTC. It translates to CASSYYSQETQYF.

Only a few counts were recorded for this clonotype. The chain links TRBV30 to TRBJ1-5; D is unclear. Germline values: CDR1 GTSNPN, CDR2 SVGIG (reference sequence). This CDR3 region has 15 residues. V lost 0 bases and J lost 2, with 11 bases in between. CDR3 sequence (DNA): TGTGCCTGGAGTGTGGGGAATAGGGGCAATCAGCCCCAGCATTTT. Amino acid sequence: CAWSVGNRGNQPQHF.

The CDR3 sequence: CASSLDVAGWSEQYF. CDR3 nucleotide sequence: TGTGCCAGCAGCTTAGACGTTGCAGGGTGGAGTGAGCAGTACTTC. The rearrangement joins TRBV7-2 to TRBJ2-5; TRBD1 is a possible D gene (5 bases). In germline, CDR1 is SGHTA, CDR2 FQGNSA. V was pared by 1 base and J by 11 bases, with 20 bases between. The CDR3 has 15 residues.

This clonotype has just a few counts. The CDR3 loop is CAFSGQNYGYTF. For the CDR3, the DNA is TGTGCCTTCTCGGGACAGAACTATGGCTACACCTTC. The chain is built from TRBV30 and TRBJ1-2; 7 bases match TRBD1. The V gene's germline CDR1 is GTSNPN and CDR2 SVGIG (reference sequence). The CDR3 has 12 residues. Trimming at V came to 7 bases and at J to 2 bases, leaving 4 bases not matched to a gene.

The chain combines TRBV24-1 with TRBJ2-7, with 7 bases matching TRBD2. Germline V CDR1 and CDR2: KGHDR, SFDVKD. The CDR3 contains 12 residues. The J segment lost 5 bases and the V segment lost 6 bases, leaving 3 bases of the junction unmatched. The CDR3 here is CATSFRGDEQYF. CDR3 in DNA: TGTGCCACCAGTTTCCGGGGGGACGAGCAGTACTTC.